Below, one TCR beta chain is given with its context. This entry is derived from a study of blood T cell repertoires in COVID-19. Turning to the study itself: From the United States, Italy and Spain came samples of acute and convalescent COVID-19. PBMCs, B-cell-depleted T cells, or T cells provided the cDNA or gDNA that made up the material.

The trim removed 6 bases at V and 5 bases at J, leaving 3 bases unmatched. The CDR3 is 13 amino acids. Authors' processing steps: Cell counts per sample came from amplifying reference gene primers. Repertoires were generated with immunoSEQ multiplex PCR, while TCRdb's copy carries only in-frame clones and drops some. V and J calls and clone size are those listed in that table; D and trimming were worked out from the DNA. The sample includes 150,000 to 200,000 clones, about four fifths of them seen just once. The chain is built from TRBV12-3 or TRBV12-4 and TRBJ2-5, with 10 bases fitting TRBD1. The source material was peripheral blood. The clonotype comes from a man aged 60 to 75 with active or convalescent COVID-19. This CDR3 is CASSWDRGETQYF. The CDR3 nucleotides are TGTGCCAGCAGCTGGGACAGGGGTGAGACCCAGTACTTC.